Below, 26 T cell receptor beta chains from the same sample are listed, as sequenced in a study of cytomegalovirus exposure and HLA in healthy donors. Clones were sequenced by immunoSEQ multiplex PCR, and TCRdb holds only the in-frame ones, with some missing. The repertoire has approximately 240,000 clones, 85% to 95% of them found once; the top ten carry 1.1%. What was sequenced was PBMCs. The source is a woman aged 18-29 years in good health and CMV-seronegative.

V is TRBV6-6 and J is TRBJ2-7; D remains ambiguous. CDR1 is MNHNY and CDR2 is SVGAGI in the germline V gene (reference sequence). The CDR3 loop spans 14 amino acids. Trimming took off 6 bases at V and 2 bases at J, with 14 bases between the two ends. The CDR3 sequence is CASRPISGAYEQYF. In DNA form, the CDR3 reads TGTGCCAGCAGGCCCATCAGTGGTGCCTACGAGCAGTACTTC.

The chain combines TRBV9 with TRBJ1-1; 9 positions agree with TRBD1. V lost 4 bases to trimming and J lost 3 bases; unmatched junction nucleotides: 7. This CDR3 contains 15 residues. CDR1 is SGDLS and CDR2 is YYNGEE in the germline V gene. CDR3 amino acids: CASSPPGQGYTEAFF. Here the CDR3 DNA reads TGTGCCAGCAGCCCCCCGGGACAGGGTTACACTGAAGCTTTCTTT.

The chain carries TRBV5-1 and TRBJ2-7, with 13 bases lining up with TRBD2. V was pared by 3 bases and J by 7 bases, with 7 bases of the junction left unmatched. CDR1 and CDR2 (germline): SGHRS, YFSETQ. The CDR3 consists of 15 residues. For the CDR3, the DNA is TGCGCCAGCAGCTCTGCGGGACTAGCGGGACGGGAGCAGTACTTC. It yields the protein CASSSAGLAGREQYF.

This chain connects TRBV11-2 to TRBJ2-7; tentative D call: TRBD1 (5 bases). The germline gives CDR1 SGHAT, CDR2 FQNNGV. The V end lost 1 base, the J end lost 2 bases, and 9 bases lay between the germline ends. The CDR3 is made up of 14 amino acids. CDR3 sequence: CASSLGGPAYEQYF. The CDR3 DNA reads as TGTGCCAGCAGCTTAGGGGGCCCGGCCTACGAGCAGTACTTC. Variable domain in full (rest from reference TRBV11-2 and TRBJ2-7): EAGVAQSPRYKIIEKRQSVAFWCNPISGHATLYWYQQILGQGPKLLIQFQNNGVVDDSQLPKDRFSAERLKGVDSTLKIQPAKLEDSAVYLCASSLGGPAYEQYFGPGTRLTVT.

The chain carries TRBV6-5 and TRBJ2-3, with D possibly being TRBD2 (6 bases). Germline CDR1 and CDR2: MNHEY and SVGAGI. The CDR3 runs 15 residues. V lost 6 bases to trimming and J lost 6 bases, with 19 bases between them. The DNA of the CDR3 is TGTGCCAGCAGCCCCGGGAGCCCGGGAGCGGATACGCAGTATTTT. This encodes CASSPGSPGADTQYF.

This chain connects TRBV6-6 to TRBJ1-4; D may be TRBD1 (6 bases). Trimming pared 6 bases from V and 5 bases from J, leaving 10 bases between. The germline CDR1 and CDR2 sequences are MNHNY and SVGAGI (reference sequence). The CDR3 runs to 13 residues. The CDR3 region is CASRVQGNEKLFF. The CDR3 nucleotides read TGTGCCAGCAGAGTACAGGGAAATGAAAAACTGTTTTTT.

This sequence joins TRBV5-1 and TRBJ1-4; TRBD1 matches 7 bases. The CDR3 has 14 residues. The germline V gene has CDR1 SGHRS and CDR2 YFSETQ. V lost 4 bases to trimming and J lost 3 bases; unmatched junction nucleotides: 3. The CDR3 nucleotides are TGCGCCAGCAGCCCCCAGGGGGCTAATGAAAAACTGTTTTTT. Translating gives CASSPQGANEKLFF.

This chain joins TRBV5-8 and TRBJ1-1; D gene unclear. The CDR3 is made up of 13 amino acids. Germline V gene sequence: CDR1 SGHTS, CDR2 YDEGEE. The ends were cut back, 0 bases at V and 10 bases at J, with 13 bases in the middle. CDR3 sequence reads: CASSLDSGLGAFF. CDR3 nucleotides: TGTGCCAGCAGCTTGGATTCAGGTTTAGGAGCTTTCTTT.

As to this clone: Other DNA sequences in this specimen translate into the identical CDR3. The chain has TRBV18 and TRBJ1-1; 7 bases are shared with TRBD1. The length of the CDR3 is 14 residues. In germline, CDR1 is KGHSH, CDR2 LQKENI. V shed 3 bases, J shed 2 bases, and the junction held 3 bases outside the gene matches. The CDR3, as DNA: TGTGCCAGCTCACCGAGGACAGGAAACACTGAAGCTTTCTTT. It translates to CASSPRTGNTEAFF. Looking up the rest from reference TRBV18 and TRBJ1-1 gives the full variable domain: NAGVMQNPRHLVRRRGQEARLRCSPMKGHSHVYWYRQLPEEGLKFMVYLQKENIIDESGMPKERFSAEFPKEGPSILRIQQVVRGDSAAYFCASSPRTGNTEAFFGQGTRLTVV.

The chain is built from TRBV7-9 and TRBJ2-3; 7 bases align to TRBD1. The CDR3 has 15 amino acids. V lost 2 bases and J lost 7; bases outside the gene matches: 9. Germline CDR1 is SEHNR and CDR2 is FQNEAQ (reference sequence). The CDR3 spells CASSLNLKQGNTQYF. Here the CDR3 DNA reads TGTGCCAGCAGCTTAAACTTAAAACAGGGGAATACGCAGTATTTT.

The chain links TRBV2 to TRBJ1-2, with 7 bases matching TRBD1. The CDR3 runs to 13 residues. The trim removed 5 bases at V and 7 bases at J, leaving 7 bases unmatched. Per germline, CDR1 SNHLY and CDR2 FYNNEI. The CDR3 nucleotides read TGTGCCAGCAGTAGAGACAGGGATTTTGGCTACACCTTC. Protein sequence: CASSRDRDFGYTF.

The J gene is TRBJ1-5, the V gene TRBV19, with 11 nucleotides matching TRBD1. CDR1 and CDR2 (germline): LNHDA, SQIVND (reference sequence). Unmatched junction bases numbered 13, after V lost 8 bases and J lost 10 bases. The CDR3 extends over 15 amino acids. CDR3 region: CASGGQGAQDGPQHF. The CDR3 bases are TGTGCCAGTGGAGGACAGGGGGCGCAGGATGGTCCCCAGCATTTT.

The rearrangement links TRBV5-8 to TRBJ1-4; no clear D gene. CDR3 size: 13 residues. Trimming stripped 5 bases from V and 5 bases from J, with 10 bases between. CDR1 is SGHTS and CDR2 is YDEGEE in the germline V gene. CDR3 loop: CASSQAPNEKLFF. The CDR3 coding sequence is TGTGCCAGCAGTCAGGCCCCCAATGAAAAACTGTTTTTT.

The chain combines TRBV30 with TRBJ1-6, with D hard to call. The CDR3 runs 12 residues. V was cut by 2 bases and J by 7 bases, with 6 bases left in between. The germline V gene encodes CDR1 GTSNPN and CDR2 SVGIG (reference sequence). The CDR3 protein is CAWSPRNSPLHF. Written as DNA, the CDR3 is TGTGCCTGGAGTCCGAGGAATTCACCCCTCCACTTT. Drawing the rest from reference TRBV30 and TRBJ1-6, the complete variable domain is SQTIHQWPATLVQPVGSPLSLECTVEGTSNPNLYWYRQAAGRGLQLLFYSVGIGQISSEVPQNLSASRPQDRQFILSSKKLLLSDSGFYLCAWSPRNSPLHFGNGTRLTVT.

The genes are TRBV9 and TRBJ2-7, with 10 bases lining up with TRBD1. Germline CDR1 SGDLS, CDR2 YYNGEE. CDR3 length: 14 amino acids. With 5 bases clipped from V and 6 bases from J, the junction kept 8 bases outside the gene matches. The CDR3 DNA sequence: TGTGCCAGCAGACCCGGGACAGGGGAATCCGAGCAGTACTTC. Translation: CASRPGTGESEQYF.

The chain carries TRBV28 and TRBJ1-1, with no clear D. The CDR3 has 16 residues. The germline V and J ends were trimmed by 0 bases and 1 base, with 12 bases remaining between them. Germline V gives CDR1 MDHEN, CDR2 SYDVKM. The CDR3 nucleotides are TGTGCCAGCAGTTTATGGGGCCCGTCAACGAACACTGAAGCTTTCTTT. Residues: CASSLWGPSTNTEAFF.

The rearrangement links TRBV19 to TRBJ2-2; D uncertain. The CDR3 has 13 residues. CDR1 and CDR2 from the germline V gene are LNHDA and SQIVND (reference sequence). V was cut by 6 bases and J by 2 bases, with 7 bases left in between. The CDR3 reads CASRQLNTGELFF. CDR3 nucleotides: TGTGCCAGTAGGCAGTTAAACACCGGGGAGCTGTTTTTT.

This chain joins TRBV29-1 and TRBJ2-3; D is possibly TRBD1 (5 bases). The V and J ends lost 2 bases and 2 bases respectively, with 14 bases between them. The CDR3 spans 15 residues. Looked up from germline, CDR1 is SQVTM and CDR2 is ANQGSEA. This chain's CDR3 is CSVEILGELTDTQYF. The CDR3 DNA reads TGCAGCGTTGAAATTTTAGGGGAACTCACAGATACGCAGTATTTT.

V is TRBV2 and J is TRBJ1-1; TRBD1 aligns across 8 bases. Germline values: CDR1 SNHLY, CDR2 FYNNEI. This CDR3 has 14 residues. V shed 4 bases and J 4 bases; nucleotides not matched to a gene: 5. CDR3 coding DNA: TGTGCCAGCAGTGGACAGGGGATAGGCACTGAAGCTTTCTTT. This translates into CASSGQGIGTEAFF.

V gene TRBV9 combines with J gene TRBJ2-1, with 9 nucleotides matching TRBD2. CDR1 SGDLS and CDR2 YYNGEE come from the germline V gene. J lost 9 bases, V lost 0 bases, and 7 bases had no gene match. The CDR3 covers 15 residues. The CDR3 DNA is TGTGCCAGCAGCGTAGGGGCTAGCGGGAACGTTGAGCAGTTCTTC. This gives the protein CASSVGASGNVEQFF.

The J gene is TRBJ2-1, the V gene TRBV19; tentatively, D is TRBD1 (6 bases). The CDR3 loop spans 17 amino acids. V was cut by 1 base and J by 3 bases, with 16 bases left in between. Germline V gives CDR1 LNHDA, CDR2 SQIVND (reference sequence). CDR3 amino acids: CASSIVRSGHFYNEQFF. As DNA, the CDR3 is TGTGCCAGTAGTATAGTCCGATCGGGACACTTCTACAATGAGCAGTTCTTC.

V is TRBV7-9 and J is TRBJ1-2; 7 bases match TRBD1. Trimming removed 1 base from V and 4 bases from J; junction bases left unmatched: 12. Germline V gene sequence: CDR1 SEHNR, CDR2 FQNEAQ (reference sequence). The CDR3 is 17 residues long. The CDR3: CASSLGNRGGTLYGYTF. In DNA form, the CDR3 reads TGTGCCAGCAGCTTAGGAAACAGGGGTGGGACCCTCTATGGCTACACCTTC.

This clone showed up just once. The chain links TRBV6-5 to TRBJ1-5; D ambiguous. V gave up 0 bases and J gave up 3 bases, with 12 bases separating them. The CDR3 length is 16 residues. CDR1 and CDR2 from the germline V gene are MNHEY and SVGAGI. CDR3 nucleotide sequence: TGTGCCAGCAGTTACTCGTCGGTCCGGGACAATCAGCCCCAGCATTTT. Residues: CASSYSSVRDNQPQHF.

The chain combines TRBV18 with TRBJ2-3, with D possibly TRBD1 on 6 matching bases. The CDR3 is 17 residues long. Germline V gene sequence: CDR1 KGHSH, CDR2 LQKENI. V gave up 3 bases and J gave up 2 bases, with 18 bases separating them. DNA for the CDR3: TGTGCCAGCTCACCCTTTCAGACAGGACCGATCACAGATACGCAGTATTTT. This sequence encodes CASSPFQTGPITDTQYF.

This clone was counted a single time. V is TRBV11-2 and J is TRBJ2-7; D uncertain. The CDR3 is 13 amino acids. V was pared by 3 bases and J by 3 bases, with 9 bases between. CDR1 is SGHAT, CDR2 FQNNGV, per germline. The CDR3 DNA reads TGTGCCAGCAGCTTTGGGCACCTCTACGAGCAGTACTTC. Its translation is CASSFGHLYEQYF.

The genes are TRBV11-2 and TRBJ2-1; TRBD2 matches at 8 bases. Trimming took 5 bases from V and 5 from J; bases not matched to a gene: 14. There are 17 residues in the CDR3. Germline V CDR1 and CDR2: SGHAT, FQNNGV. The CDR3 sequence: CASSLGWRISGNNEQFF. In nucleotides, the CDR3 is TGTGCCAGCAGCCTGGGATGGAGGATTAGCGGGAACAATGAGCAGTTCTTC.